Below are 10 T cell receptor beta chains sequenced from a single sample in a study of CD8 T cells in ankylosing spondylitis. Study-level points and caveats: One TCR beta motif, made up of 7 or 8 highly homologous variants, appeared characteristic of ankylosing spondylitis blood.

Using its own MiXCR run on the 5' RACE reads, TCRdb lists one record per CDR3 protein. Of 400,000 or so distinct CDR3 sequences detected, about 24% appear once; the ten largest clones hold 0.85% to 1%. No antigen is known for these receptors. Material: blood, either unsorted or a sorted T cell fraction (not recorded which). Source of these receptors: a male donor with ankylosing spondylitis.

This clonotype was detected once. J is TRBJ1-1 and V is TRBV20-1, with D perhaps matching TRBD1 (6 bases). Germline values: CDR1 DFQATT, CDR2 SNEGSKA (reference sequence). The CDR3 has 14 amino acids. V gave up 6 bases and J gave up 1 base, with 15 bases separating them. CDR3 in DNA: TGCAGTGCGAGGGGGATGACCGCGAACACTGAAGCTTTCTTT. Amino acid sequence: CSARGMTANTEAFF.

V gene TRBV5-1 combines with J gene TRBJ2-1; no clear D. Per the germline V gene, CDR1 is SGHRS and CDR2 is YFSETQ. This CDR3 is built from 14 residues. The ends were cut back, 4 bases at V and 0 bases at J, with 8 bases in the middle. Here the CDR3 reads CASSPISSYNEQFF. CDR3 nucleotide sequence: TGCGCCAGCAGCCCTATAAGCTCCTACAATGAGCAGTTCTTC.

The chain employs TRBV7-9 and TRBJ1-5; 11 positions match TRBD1. The V and J ends lost 4 bases and 4 bases, in that order; junction bases with no gene match: 9. CDR3 size: 17 residues. Germline V lookup: CDR1 SEHNR, CDR2 FQNEAQ (reference sequence). The CDR3 nucleotides read TGTGCCAGCAGCTCCACGGACAGGGGGCTCGGTAATCAGCCCCAGCATTTT. As protein: CASSSTDRGLGNQPQHF.

V is TRBV6-1 and J is TRBJ2-7; the match to TRBD1 covers 10 bases. The germline V gene has CDR1 MNHNS and CDR2 SASEGT. The CDR3 spans 17 residues. V trimming: 2 bases; J trimming: 0 bases; junction bases outside the gene matches: 7. CDR3 region: CASSERDRGPTSYEQYF. CDR3 DNA sequence: TGTGCCAGCAGTGAAAGGGACAGGGGACCAACCTCCTACGAGCAGTACTTC.

This clonotype was observed once. The rearrangement links TRBV5-1 to TRBJ2-3, with D perhaps being TRBD1 or TRBD2 (5 bases each). This CDR3 region has 14 residues. Between the trimmed V and J ends, which lost 7 bases and 7 bases, there was a span of 19 bases. Germline V gives CDR1 SGHRS, CDR2 YFSETQ. The CDR3 protein is CASRWGFQGNTQYF. In DNA form, the CDR3 reads TGCGCCAGCCGATGGGGGTTCCAGGGAAATACGCAGTATTTT.

The gene calls are TRBV5-1 and TRBJ2-3; D unclear. CDR3 length: 15 amino acids. CDR1 is SGHRS and CDR2 is YFSETQ in the germline V gene. The V end lost 2 bases, the J end lost 6 bases, and 16 bases lay between the germline ends. The CDR3 DNA sequence: TGCGCCAGCAGCTTCGCTTCGAGCAGATCGGATACGCAGTATTTT. Protein: CASSFASSRSDTQYF. The variable domain in full, with the rest retrieved from reference TRBV5-1 and TRBJ2-3, is KAGVTQTPRYLIKTRGQQVTLSCSPISGHRSVSWYQQTPGQGLQFLFEYFSETQRNKGNFPGRFSGRQFSNSRSEMNVSTLELGDSALYLCASSFASSRSDTQYFGPGTRLTVL.

This clonotype turned up a few times. The chain has TRBV11-2 and TRBJ2-3, with a possible D match to TRBD2 (5 bases). This CDR3 has 15 residues. Between the trimmed V and J ends, which lost 5 bases and 4 bases, there was a span of 16 bases. CDR1 is SGHAT, CDR2 FQNNGV, per germline. The CDR3 loop is CASSPNADSSDTQYF. CDR3 nucleotides: TGTGCCAGCAGCCCCAATGCGGACTCGTCAGATACGCAGTATTTT.

This clonotype was counted a few times. J is TRBJ2-1 and V is TRBV7-2; 11 nucleotides match TRBD2. V shed 7 bases, J shed 9 bases, and the junction held 11 bases outside the gene matches. The CDR3 has 15 amino acids. CDR1 and CDR2 from the germline V gene are SGHTA and FQGNSA. The CDR3 nucleotides read TGTGCCAGCACCGAAGGGCTAGCGGGAGGTCGTGAGCAGTTCTTC. This gives the protein CASTEGLAGGREQFF.

V usage is TRBV10-3 and J usage is TRBJ2-1, with a weak D call TRBD1 (6 bases). CDR3 length: 13 residues. The germline V gene encodes CDR1 ENHRY and CDR2 SYGVKD. Trimming stripped 6 bases from V and 0 bases from J, with 6 bases between. The DNA of the CDR3 is TGTGCCATCAGGGACAGCTCCTACAATGAGCAGTTCTTC. Its protein product is CAIRDSSYNEQFF.

The rearrangement uses TRBV6-6 and TRBJ2-7, with TRBD1 as a possible D gene (5 bases). The V gene lost 8 bases and the J gene lost 1 base, with 12 bases spanning the gap. Germline CDR1 and CDR2: MNHNY and SVGAGI (reference sequence). The CDR3 contains 13 residues. The CDR3 DNA reads as TGTGCCAGCGCAGGGCACCTTTCCTACGAGCAGTACGTC. Its protein product is CASAGHLSYEQYV.